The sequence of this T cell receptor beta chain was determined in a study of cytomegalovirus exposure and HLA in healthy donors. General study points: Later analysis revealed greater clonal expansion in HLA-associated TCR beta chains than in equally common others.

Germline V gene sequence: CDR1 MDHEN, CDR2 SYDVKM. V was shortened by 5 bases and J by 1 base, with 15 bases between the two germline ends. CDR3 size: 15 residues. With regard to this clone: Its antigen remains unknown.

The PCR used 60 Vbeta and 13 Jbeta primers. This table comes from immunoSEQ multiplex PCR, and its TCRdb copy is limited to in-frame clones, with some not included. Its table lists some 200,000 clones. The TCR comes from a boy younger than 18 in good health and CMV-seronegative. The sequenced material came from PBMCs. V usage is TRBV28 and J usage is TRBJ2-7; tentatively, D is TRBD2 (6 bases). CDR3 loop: CASSPLGGESYEQYF. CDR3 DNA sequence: TGTGCCAGCAGTCCCCTTGGCGGGGAGTCCTACGAGCAGTACTTC. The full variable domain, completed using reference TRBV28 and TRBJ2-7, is DVKVTQSSRYLVKRTGEKVFLECVQDMDHENMFWYRQDPGLGLRLIYFSYDVKMKEKGDIPEGYSVSREKKERFSLILESASTNQTSMYLCASSPLGGESYEQYFGPGTRLTVT.